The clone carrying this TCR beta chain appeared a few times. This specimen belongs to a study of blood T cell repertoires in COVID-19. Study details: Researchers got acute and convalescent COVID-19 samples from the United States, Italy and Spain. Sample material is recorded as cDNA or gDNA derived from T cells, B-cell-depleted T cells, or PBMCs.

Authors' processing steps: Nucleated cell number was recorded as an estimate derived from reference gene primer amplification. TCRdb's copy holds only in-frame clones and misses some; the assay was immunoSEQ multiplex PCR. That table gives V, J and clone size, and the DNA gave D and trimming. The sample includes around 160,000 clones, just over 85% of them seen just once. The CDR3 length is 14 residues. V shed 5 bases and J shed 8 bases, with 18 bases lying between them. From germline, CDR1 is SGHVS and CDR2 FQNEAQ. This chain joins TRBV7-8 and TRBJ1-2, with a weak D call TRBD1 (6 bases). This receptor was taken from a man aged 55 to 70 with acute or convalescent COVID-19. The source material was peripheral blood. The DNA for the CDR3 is TGTGCCAGCAGCCTAGGGGGGCAGGGGCGAGGCTACACCTTC. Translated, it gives CASSLGGQGRGYTF. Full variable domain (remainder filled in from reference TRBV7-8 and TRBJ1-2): GAGVSQSPRYKVAKRGQDVALRCDPISGHVSLFWYQQALGQGPEFLTYFQNEAQLDKSGLPSDRFFAERPEGSVSTLKIQRTQQEDSAVYLCASSLGGQGRGYTFGSGTRLTVV.